The table lists the clone carrying this T cell receptor beta chain with many counts. What it binds is unknown. Each CDR3 protein is one row after TCRdb ran MiXCR on the 5' RACE reads. The sample contains about 69,000 distinct CDR3 sequences, 5.5% to 7.5% of which appear only once. These data come from a study of T cells after yellow fever vaccination. Study overall: Preparation used SMART-Seq v4 Ultra Low Input for the low-cell-number fractions.

Study outcomes and limitations: A small share of clonotypes appeared in both CD4 and CD8 compartments.

In germline, CDR1 is LGHDT, CDR2 YNNKEL (reference sequence). CDR3 length: 16 amino acids. V trimming: 5 bases; J trimming: 1 base; junction bases outside the gene matches: 9. The chain uses TRBV3-1 and TRBJ2-3; 7 bases agree with TRBD1. This receptor was identified in a man younger than 35 who received the YFV17D yellow fever vaccine. Material: CD4+ T cells sorted from PBMCs, obtained approximately 15 days after the first yellow fever vaccination. CDR3 protein: CASSRAGTEGTDTQYF. Here the CDR3 DNA reads TGTGCCAGCAGCAGGGCCGGGACAGAGGGCACAGATACGCAGTATTTT.